The rows below give T cell receptor beta chains drawn from one sample of a study of T cells after yellow fever vaccination. Via MiXCR, TCRdb re-called the 5' RACE reads, giving one row per CDR3 protein. Seen here are a few hundred thousand distinct CDR3 sequences, roughly 4.8% observed once, and the top ten hold 2.5% to 4%. The specimen comprised CD4+ T cells sorted from PBMCs, sampled on the day of the yellow fever booster vaccination. The receptors shown here come from a man younger than 30 who received the YFV17D yellow fever vaccine. Both conserved end residues are part of each CDR3. The D gene is left open where the match is weak. Clone size is given for some rows only: seen once, a few or many times, or a class if the clone is expanded.

size: .; J: TRBJ2-3; V: TRBV28; D: TRBD2; DNA: TGTGCCAGCAGTACTAGCGGGGAGGGAGATACGCAGTATTTT; CDR3: CASSTSGEGDTQYF
size: .; J: TRBJ1-2; V: TRBV11-2; D: TRBD1; DNA: TGTGCCAGCAGCCCGGGACAGGGAGGAGACTATGGCTACACCTTC; CDR3: CASSPGQGGDYGYTF
size: .; J: TRBJ1-4; V: TRBV5-1; D: TRBD1; DNA: TGCGCCAGCAGCAAACAGGGGGGGGATGAAAAACTGTTTTTT; CDR3: CASSKQGGDEKLFF
size: few; J: TRBJ2-3; V: TRBV5-6; D: .; DNA: TGTGCCAGCAGCCAGTTCCCCACAGATACGCAGTATTTT; CDR3: CASSQFPTDTQYF
size: few; J: TRBJ2-3; V: TRBV7-9; D: TRBD2; DNA: TGTGCCAGCAGAAGAGCGGGGGGGACAGATACGCAGTATTTT; CDR3: CASRRAGGTDTQYF
size: few; J: TRBJ1-2; V: TRBV30; D: TRBD1; DNA: TGTGCCTGGAGTGGGACAGGCATAGTCTATGGCTACACCTTC; CDR3: CAWSGTGIVYGYTF
size: many; J: TRBJ2-2; V: TRBV2; D: .; DNA: TGTGCCAGCAGTGATGAACAGGCTTCGAACACCGGGGAGCTGTTTTTT; CDR3: CASSDEQASNTGELFF
size: .; J: TRBJ1-5; V: TRBV5-6; D: .; DNA: TGTGCCAGCAGCTTTGGGGACTGGGAAAATCAGCCCCAGCATTTT; CDR3: CASSFGDWENQPQHF
size: few; J: TRBJ1-1; V: TRBV18; D: .; DNA: TGTGCCAGCTCACCAGTCTTTAACACTGAAGCTTTCTTT; CDR3: CASSPVFNTEAFF
size: .; J: TRBJ1-4; V: TRBV20-1; D: TRBD1; DNA: TGCAGTGCAAGGACAGGAGCAACTAATGAAAAACTGTTTTTT; CDR3: CSARTGATNEKLFF
size: .; J: TRBJ2-3; V: TRBV7-9; D: .; DNA: TGTGCCAGCAGCCCGGGGGCAGGGGGATACACAGATACGCAGTATTTT; CDR3: CASSPGAGGYTDTQYF
size: few; J: TRBJ1-5; V: TRBV12-5; D: .; DNA: TGTGCTAGTGGTTTGCTCGCCGCGGGGAGCCAGCATTTT; CDR3: CASGLLAAGSQHF
size: many; J: TRBJ2-1; V: TRBV7-2; D: TRBD2; DNA: TGTGCCAGCAGCTTAGCCTCCGGGAGCGGGGAAAGATACAATGAGCAGTTCTTC; CDR3: CASSLASGSGERYNEQFF
size: many; J: TRBJ2-7; V: TRBV27; D: .; DNA: TGTGCCAGCAGTTTCAGAGGGCAAGCCTACGAGCAGTACTTC; CDR3: CASSFRGQAYEQYF
size: many; J: TRBJ2-6; V: TRBV7-9; D: TRBD1; DNA: TGTGCCAGCAGCCGACAGGGGGCTCCTGGGGCCAACGTCCTGACTTTC; CDR3: CASSRQGAPGANVLTF
size: many; J: TRBJ1-1; V: TRBV2; D: .; DNA: TGTGCCAGCAGTGTCGACGGGAACACTGAAGCTTTCTTT; CDR3: CASSVDGNTEAFF
size: many; J: TRBJ2-5; V: TRBV12-3/TRBV12-4; D: TRBD1; DNA: TGTGCCAGCAGGTACCTGGCCGGGACAGGGGAGGAGACCCAGTACTTC; CDR3: CASRYLAGTGEETQYF
size: .; J: TRBJ1-6; V: TRBV6-5; D: .; DNA: TGTGCCAGCAGTTACTCAGGGAGTAGGCATTCACCCCTCCACTTT; CDR3: CASSYSGSRHSPLHF
size: few; J: TRBJ1-6; V: TRBV5-1; D: .; DNA: TGCGCCAGCAGCTCGGACATGCGGAATTCACCCCTCCACTTT; CDR3: CASSSDMRNSPLHF
size: .; J: TRBJ1-3; V: TRBV29-1; D: .; DNA: TGCAGCGTTAGACACTCTGGAAACACCATATATTTT; CDR3: CSVRHSGNTIYF
size: many; J: TRBJ1-2; V: TRBV4-2; D: .; DNA: TGTGCCAGCAGCCAAGAACAGAGTGATTATGGCTACACCTTC; CDR3: CASSQEQSDYGYTF
size: few; J: TRBJ1-2; V: TRBV6-5; D: .; DNA: TGTGCCAGCAGTCCCTGGGGGGGCGCGGGTGGCTACACCTTC; CDR3: CASSPWGGAGGYTF
size: few; J: TRBJ1-2; V: TRBV6-2/TRBV6-3; D: .; DNA: TGTGCCAGCAGTTACTTAAAGGACCCCTGGTACTATGGCTACACCTTC; CDR3: CASSYLKDPWYYGYTF
size: many; J: TRBJ1-4; V: TRBV3-1; D: .; DNA: TGTGCCAGCAGCCAAGGATTAATTCAGACAGGCTATAATGAAAAACTGTTTTTT; CDR3: CASSQGLIQTGYNEKLFF
size: many; J: TRBJ2-1; V: TRBV5-1; D: TRBD2; DNA: TGCGCCAGCAGGCGTACTAGCGGTTACAATGAGCAGTTCTTC; CDR3: CASRRTSGYNEQFF
size: few; J: TRBJ1-3; V: TRBV29-1; D: TRBD1; DNA: TGCAGCGTTGGGAGGGGTCAGGGGGGCTCTGGAAACACCATATATTTT; CDR3: CSVGRGQGGSGNTIYF
size: few; J: TRBJ1-4; V: TRBV7-8; D: TRBD1; DNA: TGTGCCAGCAGCTCAATTCCCGGGACAGCAGAAAAACTGTTTTTT; CDR3: CASSSIPGTAEKLFF
size: few; J: TRBJ2-2; V: TRBV12-3/TRBV12-4; D: TRBD1; DNA: TGTGCCAGCAGACGGGACAGGGGGCCCGGGGAGCTGTTTTTT; CDR3: CASRRDRGPGELFF
size: many; J: TRBJ2-5; V: TRBV2; D: TRBD1; DNA: TGTGCCAGCAGCACACTGACAGGGGCCGGGGAGACCCAGTACTTC; CDR3: CASSTLTGAGETQYF
size: few; J: TRBJ1-4; V: TRBV10-3; D: .; DNA: TGTGCCATCAGTGAGTCTCGGGAAAAACTGTTTTTT; CDR3: CAISESREKLFF
size: few; J: TRBJ2-1; V: TRBV7-3; D: .; DNA: TGTGCCAGCAGCTTAATACACGGGGACTTCAATGAGCAGTTCTTC; CDR3: CASSLIHGDFNEQFF
size: .; J: TRBJ2-6; V: TRBV11-2; D: .; DNA: TGTGCCAGCACCCCGGGGGAGGGGGTAGCTGGGGCCAACGTCCTGACTTTC; CDR3: CASTPGEGVAGANVLTF
size: few; J: TRBJ1-5; V: TRBV7-2; D: TRBD1; DNA: TGTGCCAGCAGCTCCCGACAGGGATTGAACCAGCCCCAGCATTTT; CDR3: CASSSRQGLNQPQHF
size: .; J: TRBJ2-3; V: TRBV9; D: TRBD2; DNA: TGTGCCAGCAGCGTTACGACTAGCGGGGGTGTTCTCGATACGCAGTATTTT; CDR3: CASSVTTSGGVLDTQYF
size: few; J: TRBJ2-2; V: TRBV11-1; D: .; DNA: TGTGCCAGCAGCTTAAGCAAGCGGGCCCACACCGGGGAGCTGTTTTTT; CDR3: CASSLSKRAHTGELFF
size: few; J: TRBJ2-1; V: TRBV15; D: .; DNA: TGTGCCACCAGCAGAGCTCTACAGGATGAGCAGTTCTTC; CDR3: CATSRALQDEQFF
size: few; J: TRBJ1-2; V: TRBV18; D: TRBD1; DNA: TGTGCCAGCTCAGTCGACAGGGACTATGGCTACACCTTC; CDR3: CASSVDRDYGYTF
size: many; J: TRBJ1-2; V: TRBV5-5; D: .; DNA: TGTGCCAGCAGCCTGGACGGCGTAGGCTACACCTTC; CDR3: CASSLDGVGYTF
size: few; J: TRBJ1-4; V: TRBV18; D: .; DNA: TGTGCCAGCTCACTCGGGACGGGAAATGAAAAACTGTTTTTT; CDR3: CASSLGTGNEKLFF
size: many; J: TRBJ1-1; V: TRBV4-1; D: .; DNA: TGCGCCAGCAGCCAAGATGAGGGGATGAACACTGAAGCTTTCTTT; CDR3: CASSQDEGMNTEAFF
size: many; J: TRBJ1-2; V: TRBV29-1; D: .; DNA: TGCAGCGTTGAAGCCCCACGATATGGCTACACCTTC; CDR3: CSVEAPRYGYTF
size: few; J: TRBJ1-1; V: TRBV12-5; D: TRBD1; DNA: TGTGCTAGTGGTTTGGTAGTTGGACAGGGTCGATCTGAAGCTTTCTTT; CDR3: CASGLVVGQGRSEAFF
size: .; J: TRBJ2-1; V: TRBV7-2; D: TRBD2; DNA: TGTGCCAGCAACCCCAGGGGGACTAGCGGGGGCCCCAAATACAATGAGCAGTTCTTC; CDR3: CASNPRGTSGGPKYNEQFF
size: many; J: TRBJ1-1; V: TRBV29-1; D: .; DNA: TGCAGATATCCTGAAGCTTTCTTT; CDR3: CRYPEAFF
size: few; J: TRBJ2-5; V: TRBV11-2; D: TRBD2; DNA: TGTGCCAGCAGCTTAGTAGCGGGGGGGCCGGGGGAGACCCAGTACTTC; CDR3: CASSLVAGGPGETQYF
size: .; J: TRBJ2-7; V: TRBV18; D: TRBD1; DNA: TGTGCCAGCTCAAGCCGGGACAGGGGTTCCTACGAGCAGTACTTC; CDR3: CASSSRDRGSYEQYF
size: few; J: TRBJ1-4; V: TRBV7-2; D: .; DNA: TGTGCCAGCAGCTTAACATCAGGTGCCGCTAATGAAAAACTGTTTTTT; CDR3: CASSLTSGAANEKLFF
size: .; J: TRBJ2-1; V: TRBV5-8; D: .; DNA: TGTGCCAGCAGCTTGCTTTATGAGCAGTTCTTC; CDR3: CASSLLYEQFF
size: few; J: TRBJ2-1; V: TRBV5-1; D: .; DNA: TGCGCCAGCAGTGTGGGGTTACCCTACAATGAGCAGTTCTTC; CDR3: CASSVGLPYNEQFF
size: many; J: TRBJ1-2; V: TRBV4-1; D: .; DNA: TGCGCCAGCAGCTCGGGGGAACGGGGCTACACCTTC; CDR3: CASSSGERGYTF
size: few; J: TRBJ2-1; V: TRBV20-1; D: TRBD1; DNA: TGCAGTGCTGGGGACAGGGGGAGTTACAATGAGCAGTTCTTC; CDR3: CSAGDRGSYNEQFF
size: .; J: TRBJ2-5; V: TRBV5-1; D: TRBD2; DNA: TGCGCCAGCACCCAGACTAGCGCCGAGACCCAGTACTTC; CDR3: CASTQTSAETQYF
size: few; J: TRBJ1-2; V: TRBV7-2; D: .; DNA: TGTGCCAGCAGTCTAGGGGGGGCTTATGGCTACACCTTC; CDR3: CASSLGGAYGYTF